This TCR beta chain derives from a study of T-cell memory formation after mild COVID-19. The CDR3 has 13 amino acids. The germline V gene has CDR1 SGHKS and CDR2 YYEKEE (reference sequence). V was clipped by 1 base and J by 4 bases, with 8 bases between them. This clonotype was observed a few times. TCRdb reprocessed the 5' RACE reads via MiXCR and lists one record per CDR3 protein. The sample contains 300,000 or so distinct CDR3 sequences, 15% of which appear only once. J is TRBJ1-1 and V is TRBV5-5; D remains ambiguous. The specimen sequenced was PBMCs or a T cell subset sorted from them (not recorded which). The receptor comes from a man aged 18 to 35 who had mild COVID-19 (a few samples of this study predate the infection). Cell type and time point are not known. This CDR3 reads CASSLRESTEAFF. Here the CDR3 DNA reads TGTGCCAGCAGCTTGCGGGAAAGCACTGAAGCTTTCTTT.